This T cell receptor (beta chain) was documented in a study of T cell clonality in common variable immunodeficiency. This table comes from immunoSEQ multiplex PCR, and its TCRdb copy is limited to in-frame clones, with some not included. This sample has about 43,000 clones, each found more than once. The table lists this clone with a few counts. Compared with germline, one end of the junction differs, possibly owing to a read error. The missing CDR3 end, 3 residues past where the read stops, is filled in from the germline J gene. The sample contains more than one DNA sequence encoding this CDR3. The CDR3 runs to 14 residues. CDR1 and CDR2 (germline): SGHTA, FQGNSA.

The chain uses TRBV7-2 and TRBJ1-3, with 10 bases identical to TRBD1. The sample consisted of peripheral blood mononuclear cells. The sequence came from a person aged 18-70 years in good health. The part of the CDR3 DNA that was read is TGTGCCAGCAGCCAAAGGGACAGGGGAAACACA. This encodes CASSQRDRGNT. The CDR3, in full, reads CASSQRDRGNTIYF.